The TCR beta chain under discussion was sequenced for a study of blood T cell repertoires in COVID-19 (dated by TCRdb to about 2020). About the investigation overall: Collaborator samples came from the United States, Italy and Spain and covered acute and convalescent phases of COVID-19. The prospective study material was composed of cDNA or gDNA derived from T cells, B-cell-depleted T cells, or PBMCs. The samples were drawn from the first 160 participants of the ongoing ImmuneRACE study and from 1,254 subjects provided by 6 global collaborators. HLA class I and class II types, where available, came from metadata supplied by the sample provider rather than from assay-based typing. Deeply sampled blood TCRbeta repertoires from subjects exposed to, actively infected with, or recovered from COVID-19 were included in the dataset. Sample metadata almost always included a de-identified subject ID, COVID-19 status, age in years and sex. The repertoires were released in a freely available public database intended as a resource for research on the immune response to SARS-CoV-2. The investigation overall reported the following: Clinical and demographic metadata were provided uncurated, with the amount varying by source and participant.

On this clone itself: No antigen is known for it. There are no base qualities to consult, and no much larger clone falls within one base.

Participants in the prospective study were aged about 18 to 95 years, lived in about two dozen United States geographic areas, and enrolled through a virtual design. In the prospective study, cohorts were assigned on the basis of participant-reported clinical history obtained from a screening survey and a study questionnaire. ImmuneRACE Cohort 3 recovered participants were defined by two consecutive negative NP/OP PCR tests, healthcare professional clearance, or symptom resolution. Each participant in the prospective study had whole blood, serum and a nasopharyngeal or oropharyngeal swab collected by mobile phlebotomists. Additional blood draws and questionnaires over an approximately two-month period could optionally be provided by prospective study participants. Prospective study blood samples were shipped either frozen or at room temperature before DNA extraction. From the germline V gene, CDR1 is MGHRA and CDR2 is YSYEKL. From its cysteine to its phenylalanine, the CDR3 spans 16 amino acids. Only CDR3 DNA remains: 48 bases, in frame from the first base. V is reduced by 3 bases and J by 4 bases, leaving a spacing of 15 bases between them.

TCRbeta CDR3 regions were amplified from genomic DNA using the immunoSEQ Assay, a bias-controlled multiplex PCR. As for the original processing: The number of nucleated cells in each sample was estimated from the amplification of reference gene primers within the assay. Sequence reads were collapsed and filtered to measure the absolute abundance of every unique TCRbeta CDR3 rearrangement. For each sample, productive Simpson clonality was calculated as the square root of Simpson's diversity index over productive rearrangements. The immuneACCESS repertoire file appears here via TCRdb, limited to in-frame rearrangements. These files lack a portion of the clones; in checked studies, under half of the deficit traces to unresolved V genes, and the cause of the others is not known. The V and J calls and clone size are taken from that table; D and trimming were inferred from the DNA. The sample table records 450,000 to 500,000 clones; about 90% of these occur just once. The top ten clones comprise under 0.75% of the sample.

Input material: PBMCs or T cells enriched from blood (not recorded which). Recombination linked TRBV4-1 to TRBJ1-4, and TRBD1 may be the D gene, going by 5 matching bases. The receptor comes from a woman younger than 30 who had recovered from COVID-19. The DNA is TGCGCCAGCAGCCACTCCGGAGGGGCGGATAATGAAAAACTGTTTTTT. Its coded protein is CASSHSGGADNEKLFF.